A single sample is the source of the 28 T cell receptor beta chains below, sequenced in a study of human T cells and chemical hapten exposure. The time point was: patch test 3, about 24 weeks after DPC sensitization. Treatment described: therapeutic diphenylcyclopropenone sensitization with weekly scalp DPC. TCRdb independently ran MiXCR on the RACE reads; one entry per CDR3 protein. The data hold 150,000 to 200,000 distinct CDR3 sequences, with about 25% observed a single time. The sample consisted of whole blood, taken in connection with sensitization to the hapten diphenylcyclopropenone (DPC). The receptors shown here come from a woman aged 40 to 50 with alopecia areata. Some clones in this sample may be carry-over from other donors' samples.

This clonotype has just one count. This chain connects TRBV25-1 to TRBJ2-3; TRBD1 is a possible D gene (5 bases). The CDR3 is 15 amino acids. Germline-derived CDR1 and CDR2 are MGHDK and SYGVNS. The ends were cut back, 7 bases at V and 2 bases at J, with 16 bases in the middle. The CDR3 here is CASIAGAWDTDTQYF. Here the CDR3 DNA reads TGTGCCAGCATCGCTGGGGCCTGGGACACAGATACGCAGTATTTT.

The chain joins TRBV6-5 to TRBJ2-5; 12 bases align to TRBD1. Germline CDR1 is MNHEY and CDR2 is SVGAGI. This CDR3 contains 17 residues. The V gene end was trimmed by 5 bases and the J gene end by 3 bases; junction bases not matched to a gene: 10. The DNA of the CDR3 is TGTGCCAGCAGTCCCAGGGGTGGGACAGGGGGCAAAGAGACCCAGTACTTC. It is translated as CASSPRGGTGGKETQYF.

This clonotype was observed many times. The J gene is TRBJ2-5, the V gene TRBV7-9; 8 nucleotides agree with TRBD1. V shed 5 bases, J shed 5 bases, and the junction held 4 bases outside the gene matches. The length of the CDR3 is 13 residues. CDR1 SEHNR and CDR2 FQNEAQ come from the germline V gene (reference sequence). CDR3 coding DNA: TGTGCCAGCAGCCAGGACAGGGTGGAGACCCAGTACTTC. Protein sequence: CASSQDRVETQYF. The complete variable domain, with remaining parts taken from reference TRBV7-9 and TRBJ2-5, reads DTGVSQNPRHKITKRGQNVTFRCDPISEHNRLYWYRQTLGQGPEFLTYFQNEAQLEKSRLLSDRFSAERPKGSFSTLEIQRTEQGDSAMYLCASSQDRVETQYFGPGTRLLVL.

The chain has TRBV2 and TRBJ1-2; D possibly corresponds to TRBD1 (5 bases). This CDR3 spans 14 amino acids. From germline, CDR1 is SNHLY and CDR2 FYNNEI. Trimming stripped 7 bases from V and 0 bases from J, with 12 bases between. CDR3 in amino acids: CASNDWGANYGYTF. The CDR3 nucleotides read TGTGCCAGCAACGACTGGGGGGCTAACTATGGCTACACCTTC.

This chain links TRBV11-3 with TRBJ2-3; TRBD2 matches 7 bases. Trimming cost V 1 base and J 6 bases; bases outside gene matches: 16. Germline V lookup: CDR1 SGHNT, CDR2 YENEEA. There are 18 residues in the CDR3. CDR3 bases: TGTGCCAGCAGCTTAGGCTCGTTGACGGGGAGGGTATCGGATACGCAGTATTTT. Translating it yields CASSLGSLTGRVSDTQYF.

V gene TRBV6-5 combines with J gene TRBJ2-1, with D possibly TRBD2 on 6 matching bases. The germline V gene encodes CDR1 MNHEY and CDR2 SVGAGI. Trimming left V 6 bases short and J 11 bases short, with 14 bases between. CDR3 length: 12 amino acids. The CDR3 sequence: CASSPPTRQQFF. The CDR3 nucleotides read TGTGCCAGCAGCCCCCCGACTAGACAGCAGTTCTTC.

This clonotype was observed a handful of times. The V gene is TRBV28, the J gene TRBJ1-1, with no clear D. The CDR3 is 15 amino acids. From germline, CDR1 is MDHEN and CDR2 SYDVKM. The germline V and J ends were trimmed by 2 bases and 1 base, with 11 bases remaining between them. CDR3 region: CASSLGRGRNTEAFF. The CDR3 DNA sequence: TGTGCCAGCAGTTTAGGGCGGGGAAGGAACACTGAAGCTTTCTTT. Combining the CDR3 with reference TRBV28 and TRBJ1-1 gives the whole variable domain DVKVTQSSRYLVKRTGEKVFLECVQDMDHENMFWYRQDPGLGLRLIYFSYDVKMKEKGDIPEGYSVSREKKERFSLILESASTNQTSMYLCASSLGRGRNTEAFFGQGTRLTVV.

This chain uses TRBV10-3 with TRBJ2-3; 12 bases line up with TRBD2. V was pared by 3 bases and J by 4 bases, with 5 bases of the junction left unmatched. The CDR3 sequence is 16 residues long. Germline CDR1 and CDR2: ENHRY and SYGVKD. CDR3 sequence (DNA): TGTGCCATCAGTGATAGGACTAGCGGGAAATCAGATACGCAGTATTTT. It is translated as CAISDRTSGKSDTQYF.

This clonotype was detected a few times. The chain's CDR3 is CASSFLPCPACEQYF. The CDR3 nucleotides are TGTGCCAGCAGTTTCCTCCCGTGCCCTGCCTGCGAGCAGTACTTC. The V gene is TRBV28, the J gene TRBJ2-7, with D uncertain. V lost 3 bases, J lost 6 bases, and 18 bases lay in between. CDR3 length: 15 amino acids. Germline V gene lookup returns CDR1 MDHEN and CDR2 SYDVKM. The full variable domain, completed using reference TRBV28 and TRBJ2-7, is DVKVTQSSRYLVKRTGEKVFLECVQDMDHENMFWYRQDPGLGLRLIYFSYDVKMKEKGDIPEGYSVSREKKERFSLILESASTNQTSMYLCASSFLPCPACEQYFGPGTRLTVT.

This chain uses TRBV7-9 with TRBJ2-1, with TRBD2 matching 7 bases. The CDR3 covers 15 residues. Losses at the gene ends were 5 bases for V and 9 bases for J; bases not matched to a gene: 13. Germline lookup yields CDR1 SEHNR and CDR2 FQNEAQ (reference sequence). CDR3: CASSRFGGGEGEQFF. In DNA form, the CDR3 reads TGTGCCAGCAGCCGCTTCGGTGGGGGGGAGGGTGAGCAGTTCTTC.

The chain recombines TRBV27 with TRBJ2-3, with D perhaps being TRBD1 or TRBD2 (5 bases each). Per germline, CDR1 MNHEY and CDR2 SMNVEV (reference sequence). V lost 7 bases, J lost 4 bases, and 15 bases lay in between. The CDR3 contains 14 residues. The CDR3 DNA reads TGTGCCAGCACGGGGACCCTTTATTCAGATACGCAGTATTTT. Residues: CASTGTLYSDTQYF.

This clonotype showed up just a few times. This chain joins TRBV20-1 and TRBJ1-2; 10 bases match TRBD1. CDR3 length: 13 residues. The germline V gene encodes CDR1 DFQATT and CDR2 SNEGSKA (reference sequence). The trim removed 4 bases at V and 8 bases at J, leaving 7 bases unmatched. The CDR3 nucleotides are TGCAGTGCTATACGCGGGACAGGGGAAGGCTACACCTTC. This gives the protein CSAIRGTGEGYTF.

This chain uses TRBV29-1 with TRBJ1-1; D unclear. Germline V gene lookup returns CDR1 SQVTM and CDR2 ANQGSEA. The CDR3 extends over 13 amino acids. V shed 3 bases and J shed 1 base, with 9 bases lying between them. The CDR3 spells CSVDFTKNTEAFF. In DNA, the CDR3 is TGCAGCGTTGACTTCACCAAGAACACTGAAGCTTTCTTT.

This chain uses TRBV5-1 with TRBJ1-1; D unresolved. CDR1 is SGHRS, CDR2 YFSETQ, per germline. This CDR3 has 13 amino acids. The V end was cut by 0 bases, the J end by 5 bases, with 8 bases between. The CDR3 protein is CASSLAIETEAFF. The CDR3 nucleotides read TGCGCCAGCAGCTTGGCCATCGAGACTGAAGCTTTCTTT.

The CDR3 bases are TGCAGCGTTGTCAGGGACGGATCCTACGAGCAGTACTTC. Translated, it gives CSVVRDGSYEQYF. The V call is TRBV29-1, the J call TRBJ2-7; tentatively, D is TRBD1 or TRBD2 (5 bases each). This CDR3 is 13 amino acids long. Germline values: CDR1 SQVTM, CDR2 ANQGSEA. Trimming took 4 bases from V and 1 from J, leaving 11 bases between them.

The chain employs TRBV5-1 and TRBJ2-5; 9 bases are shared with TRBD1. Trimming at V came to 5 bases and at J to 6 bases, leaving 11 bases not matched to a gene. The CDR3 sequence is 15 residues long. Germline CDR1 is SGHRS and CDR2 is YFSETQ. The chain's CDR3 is CASSRIGTGSKTQYF. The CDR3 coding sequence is TGCGCCAGCAGTCGGATCGGGACAGGGTCGAAGACCCAGTACTTC.

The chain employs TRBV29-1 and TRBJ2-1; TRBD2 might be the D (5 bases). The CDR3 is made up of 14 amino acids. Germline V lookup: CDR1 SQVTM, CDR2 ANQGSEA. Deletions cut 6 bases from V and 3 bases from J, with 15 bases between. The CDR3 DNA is TGCAGCGTCTCCCGGGGAGAAGTCTACAATGAGCAGTTCTTC. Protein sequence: CSVSRGEVYNEQFF.

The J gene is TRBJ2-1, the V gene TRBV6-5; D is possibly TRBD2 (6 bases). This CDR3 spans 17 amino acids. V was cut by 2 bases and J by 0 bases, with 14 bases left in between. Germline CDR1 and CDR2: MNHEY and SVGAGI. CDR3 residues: CASSYKLLASSYNEQFF. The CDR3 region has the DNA TGTGCCAGCAGTTACAAGTTACTAGCTTCCTCCTACAATGAGCAGTTCTTC.

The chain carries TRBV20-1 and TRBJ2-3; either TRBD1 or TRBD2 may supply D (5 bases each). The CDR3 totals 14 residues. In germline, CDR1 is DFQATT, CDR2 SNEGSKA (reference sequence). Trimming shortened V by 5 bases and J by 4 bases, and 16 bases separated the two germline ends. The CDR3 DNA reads TGCAGTGCTCCCGGGGCTCCGGGGTCAGATACGCAGTATTTT. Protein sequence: CSAPGAPGSDTQYF.

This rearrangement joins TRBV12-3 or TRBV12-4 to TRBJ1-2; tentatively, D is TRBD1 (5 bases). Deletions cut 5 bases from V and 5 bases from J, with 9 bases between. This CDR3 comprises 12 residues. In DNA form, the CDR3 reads TGTGCCAGCAGTCCGGGGGAGTATGGCTACACCTTC. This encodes CASSPGEYGYTF.

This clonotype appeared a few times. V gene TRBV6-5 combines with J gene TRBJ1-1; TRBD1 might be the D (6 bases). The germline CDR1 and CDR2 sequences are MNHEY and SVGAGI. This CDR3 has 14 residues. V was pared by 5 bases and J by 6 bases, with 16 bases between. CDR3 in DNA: TGTGCCAGCAGTCGACAGGAGGGGGGGGCTGAAGCTTTCTTT. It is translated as CASSRQEGGAEAFF.

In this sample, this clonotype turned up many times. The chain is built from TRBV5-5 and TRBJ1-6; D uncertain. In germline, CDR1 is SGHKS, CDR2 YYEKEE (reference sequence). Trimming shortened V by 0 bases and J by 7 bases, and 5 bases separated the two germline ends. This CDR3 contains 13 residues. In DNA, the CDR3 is TGTGCCAGCAGCTTGGGACCCAATTCACCCCTCCACTTT. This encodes CASSLGPNSPLHF.

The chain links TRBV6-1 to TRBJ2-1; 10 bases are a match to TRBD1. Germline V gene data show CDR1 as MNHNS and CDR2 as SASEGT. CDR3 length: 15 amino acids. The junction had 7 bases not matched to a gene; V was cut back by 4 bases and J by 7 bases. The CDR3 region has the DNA TGTGCCAGCAGTGGGAGACAGGGGGCGAGAAATGAGCAGTTCTTC. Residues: CASSGRQGARNEQFF.

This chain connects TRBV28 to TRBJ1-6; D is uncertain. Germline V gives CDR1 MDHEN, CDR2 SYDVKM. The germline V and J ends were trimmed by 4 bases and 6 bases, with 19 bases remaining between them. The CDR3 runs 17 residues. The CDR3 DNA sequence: TGTGCCAGCAGTTCCTCCCCCCAATCTGCACCTAATTCACCCCTCCACTTT. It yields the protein CASSSSPQSAPNSPLHF. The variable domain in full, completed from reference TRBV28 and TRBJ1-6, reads DVKVTQSSRYLVKRTGEKVFLECVQDMDHENMFWYRQDPGLGLRLIYFSYDVKMKEKGDIPEGYSVSREKKERFSLILESASTNQTSMYLCASSSSPQSAPNSPLHFGNGTRLTVT.

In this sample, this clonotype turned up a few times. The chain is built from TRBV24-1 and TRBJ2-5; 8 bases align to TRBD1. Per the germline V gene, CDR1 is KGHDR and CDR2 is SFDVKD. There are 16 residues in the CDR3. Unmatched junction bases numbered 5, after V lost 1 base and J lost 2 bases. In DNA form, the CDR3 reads TGTGCCACCAGTGATTTTAGGACAGGGAGGCAAGAGACCCAGTACTTC. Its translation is CATSDFRTGRQETQYF.

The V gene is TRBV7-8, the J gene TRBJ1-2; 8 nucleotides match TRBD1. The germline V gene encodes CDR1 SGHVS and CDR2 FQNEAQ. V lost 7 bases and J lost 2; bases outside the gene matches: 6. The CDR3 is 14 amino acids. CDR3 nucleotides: TGTGCCAGCACCGACCGGACAGGGAACTATGGCTACACCTTC. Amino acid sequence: CASTDRTGNYGYTF.

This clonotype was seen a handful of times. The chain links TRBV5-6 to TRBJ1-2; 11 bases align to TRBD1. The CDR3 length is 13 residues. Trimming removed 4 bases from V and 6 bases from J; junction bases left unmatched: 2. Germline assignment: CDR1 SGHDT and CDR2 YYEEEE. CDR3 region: CASSGQGANGYTF. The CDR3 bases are TGTGCCAGCAGCGGACAGGGGGCTAATGGCTACACCTTC.

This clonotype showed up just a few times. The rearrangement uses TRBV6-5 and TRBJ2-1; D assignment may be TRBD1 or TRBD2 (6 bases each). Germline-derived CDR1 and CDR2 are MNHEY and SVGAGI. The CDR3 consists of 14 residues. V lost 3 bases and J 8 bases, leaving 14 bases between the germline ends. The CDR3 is CASSYGRGGDEQFF. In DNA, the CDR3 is TGTGCCAGCAGTTATGGCAGGGGAGGCGATGAGCAGTTCTTC.